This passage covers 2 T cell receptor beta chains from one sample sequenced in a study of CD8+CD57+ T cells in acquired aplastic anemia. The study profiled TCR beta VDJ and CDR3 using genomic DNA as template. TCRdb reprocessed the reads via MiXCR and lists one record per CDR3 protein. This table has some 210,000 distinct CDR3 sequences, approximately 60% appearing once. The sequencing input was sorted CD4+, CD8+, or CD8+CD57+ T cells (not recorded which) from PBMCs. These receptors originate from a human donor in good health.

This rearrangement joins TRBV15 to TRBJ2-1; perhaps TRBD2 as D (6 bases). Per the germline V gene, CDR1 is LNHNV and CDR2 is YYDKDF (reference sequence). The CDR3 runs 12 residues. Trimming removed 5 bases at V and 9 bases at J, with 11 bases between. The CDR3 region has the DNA TGTGCCACCAGCCAAGTCGGGGGTGAGCAGTTCTTC. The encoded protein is CATSQVGGEQFF.

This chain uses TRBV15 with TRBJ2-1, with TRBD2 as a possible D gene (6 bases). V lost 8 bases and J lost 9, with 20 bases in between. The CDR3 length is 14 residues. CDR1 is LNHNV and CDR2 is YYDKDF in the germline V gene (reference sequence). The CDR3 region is CATARRENGGEQFF. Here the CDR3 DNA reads TGTGCCACCGCACGGAGGGAAAACGGGGGTGAGCAGTTCTTC.